This TCR beta chain was recorded in a study of cytomegalovirus exposure and HLA in healthy donors. Researchers ran the PCR with 60 Vbeta and 13 Jbeta primers. Sequencing was performed with immunoSEQ multiplex PCR; in TCRdb, only in-frame clones are kept and a portion is missing. The sample lists 55,000 to 80,000 clones; more than 70% were seen once. Trimming took 4 bases from V and 0 from J; bases not matched to a gene: 7. The CDR3 runs to 15 residues. Germline V CDR1 and CDR2: GTSNPN, SVGIG (reference sequence). Comment on this clone: As yet, its antigen is unknown.

Findings of the study overall: The study dropped some indistinguishable V segments, TRBV6-2 and TRBV6-3 among them.

The TCR sequence derives from a woman between 35 and 50 years old in good health and CMV-seropositive. The chain joins TRBV30 to TRBJ1-1; 8 nucleotides agree with TRBD1. Sequenced material: PBMCs. The CDR3 sequence is CAWKLQGGVNTEAFF. Here the CDR3 DNA reads TGTGCCTGGAAGTTACAGGGGGGAGTGAACACTGAAGCTTTCTTT.